This entry lists 23 T cell receptor beta chains sequenced from one sample in a study of cytomegalovirus exposure and HLA in healthy donors (dated by TCRdb to the late 2010s). The receptor library was made with the immunoSEQ multiplex PCR assay. The multiplex PCR relied on a mix of 60 forward primers for TCR Vbeta segments and 13 reverse primers for TCR Jbeta segments. TCRdb retrieved this table from immuneACCESS and kept in-frame rearrangements only. Not all clones are present; in checked studies, unresolved V genes account for under half, and no reason is known for the remainder. The table for this sample records around 140,000 clones. The ten top clones hold about 1.7% of the sample. Source material: PBMCs. The receptors here all came from a woman in her fifties or sixties in good health and CMV-seronegative.

The V and J genes are TRBV5-4 and TRBJ2-7; D not resolved. Trimming cost V 0 bases and J 4 bases, with 20 bases left between them. This CDR3 has 17 residues. The V gene's germline CDR1 is SGHNT and CDR2 YYREEE (reference sequence). In DNA, the CDR3 is TGTGCCAGCAGCTTGGGCTCCCTTCGTAGAACAGTTTACGAGCAGTACTTC. Encoded protein: CASSLGSLRRTVYEQYF. Looking up the rest from reference TRBV5-4 and TRBJ2-7 gives the full variable domain: ETGVTQSPTHLIKTRGQQVTLRCSSQSGHNTVSWYQQALGQGPQFIFQYYREEENGRGNFPPRFSGLQFPNYSSELNVNALELDDSALYLCASSLGSLRRTVYEQYFGPGTRLTVT.

The chain joins TRBV25-1 to TRBJ2-3; TRBD2 agrees at 9 bases. Germline values: CDR1 MGHDK, CDR2 SYGVNS. Trimming cost V 1 base and J 4 bases; bases outside gene matches: 9. The CDR3 contains 17 residues. In DNA, the CDR3 is TGTGCCAGCAGTGAATTCCTCGGCGGGGGGGCCCCAGATACGCAGTATTTT. Encoded protein: CASSEFLGGGAPDTQYF.

The rearrangement uses TRBV9 and TRBJ2-5; 13 bases are shared with TRBD2. J lost 5 bases, V lost 4 bases, and 5 bases had no gene match. This CDR3 is 15 amino acids long. Germline V gene lookup returns CDR1 SGDLS and CDR2 YYNGEE. Here the CDR3 reads CASSPGTSGEETQYF. CDR3 DNA sequence: TGTGCCAGCAGCCCAGGGACTAGCGGGGAGGAGACCCAGTACTTC.

The chain recombines TRBV5-1 with TRBJ1-1; the D is unclear. V dropped 8 bases and J dropped 0 bases, with 14 bases sitting between them. The CDR3 is made up of 14 amino acids. CDR1 and CDR2 from the germline V gene are SGHRS and YFSETQ. The DNA of the CDR3 is TGCGCCAGTAAGGCAGTAGCCTTGAACACTGAAGCTTTCTTT. It encodes CASKAVALNTEAFF.

In nucleotides, the CDR3 is TGTGCCAGCAGCTTGAAATCGGGACAGGGCTATGGCTACACCTTC. Encoded protein: CASSLKSGQGYGYTF. The rearrangement joins TRBV5-6 to TRBJ1-2, with 9 positions matching TRBD1. This CDR3 is built from 15 residues. V was clipped by 1 base and J by 4 bases; unmatched bases: 5. CDR1 is SGHDT, CDR2 YYEEEE, per germline.

The chain uses TRBV6-5 and TRBJ1-2; 11 bases align to TRBD1. The germline gives CDR1 MNHEY, CDR2 SVGAGI. Unmatched junction bases numbered 4, after V lost 6 bases and J lost 4 bases. The CDR3 consists of 14 residues. The CDR3 is CASSRGTGGYGYTF. The CDR3, as DNA: TGTGCCAGCAGCCGCGGGACAGGGGGCTATGGCTACACCTTC.

This rearrangement joins TRBV2 to TRBJ1-6; D unresolved. Germline-derived CDR1 and CDR2 are SNHLY and FYNNEI. The CDR3 length is 11 residues. Trimming took off 7 bases at V and 7 bases at J, with 5 bases between the two ends. CDR3: CASKENSPLHF. The CDR3 region has the DNA TGTGCCAGCAAGGAGAATTCACCCCTCCACTTT.

This chain joins TRBV11-1 and TRBJ1-1, with no clear D. Germline V lookup: CDR1 SGHAT, CDR2 FQDESV (reference sequence). The CDR3 covers 13 residues. V was trimmed by 1 base and J by 5 bases, leaving 8 bases between them. CDR3 in amino acids: CASSLGAETEAFF. For the CDR3, the DNA is TGTGCCAGCAGCTTAGGCGCGGAGACTGAAGCTTTCTTT.

The J gene is TRBJ2-7, the V gene TRBV19; 7 bases are a match to TRBD2. J gave up 2 bases and V 1 base, and 2 bases lay outside the gene matches. Germline V CDR1 and CDR2: LNHDA, SQIVND (reference sequence). The CDR3 has 14 residues. CDR3 sequence reads: CASSIGGGPYEQYF. The CDR3 DNA is TGTGCCAGTAGTATAGGGGGGGGACCCTACGAGCAGTACTTC.

The J gene is TRBJ1-3, the V gene TRBV4-2; the match to TRBD1 covers 8 bases. The V gene end was trimmed by 1 base and the J gene end by 2 bases; junction bases not matched to a gene: 7. The germline CDR1 and CDR2 sequences are LGHNA and YNFKEQ. This CDR3 spans 17 amino acids. CDR3: CASSQAGGQGPGNTIYF. In DNA form, the CDR3 reads TGTGCCAGCAGCCAAGCGGGAGGACAGGGACCTGGAAACACCATATATTTT.

V is TRBV7-9 and J is TRBJ2-1; no definite D call. This CDR3 spans 16 amino acids. Germline values: CDR1 SEHNR, CDR2 FQNEAQ (reference sequence). V lost 4 bases to trimming and J lost 4 bases, with 17 bases between them. The CDR3 is CASSSTGSGYYNEQFF. Written as DNA, the CDR3 is TGTGCCAGCAGCTCCACCGGGTCTGGGTATTACAATGAGCAGTTCTTC.

The rearrangement links TRBV7-8 to TRBJ1-2, with a weak D call TRBD1 (5 bases). This CDR3 contains 13 residues. The V and J ends lost 0 bases and 4 bases respectively, with 6 bases between them. Germline V gene lookup returns CDR1 SGHVS and CDR2 FQNEAQ. The CDR3 reads CASSLAQAYGYTF. CDR3 DNA sequence: TGTGCCAGCAGCTTAGCACAGGCCTATGGCTACACCTTC.

The chain has TRBV2 and TRBJ1-2, with 11 bases aligning to TRBD1. This CDR3 is 15 amino acids long. Germline CDR1 and CDR2: SNHLY and FYNNEI. V was clipped by 5 bases and J by 7 bases; unmatched bases: 9. The CDR3 loop reads CASSLGDRGRFGYTF. The CDR3 coding sequence is TGTGCCAGCAGTCTGGGGGACAGGGGGAGGTTTGGCTACACCTTC.

The chain carries TRBV27 and TRBJ2-7; a weak D match, TRBD1 (5 bases). Germline CDR1 is MNHEY and CDR2 is SMNVEV (reference sequence). CDR3 length: 13 residues. The V end lost 8 bases, the J end lost 4 bases, and 15 bases lay between the germline ends. CDR3 residues: CASYHAGPYEQYF. The DNA for the CDR3 is TGTGCCAGCTACCACGCAGGGCCTTACGAGCAGTACTTC.

The chain couples TRBV18 to TRBJ1-4; no firm D call. Deletions cut 3 bases from V and 8 bases from J, with 10 bases between. The CDR3 runs 13 residues. Germline CDR1 reads KGHSH; CDR2 reads LQKENI. The CDR3 DNA follows: TGTGCCAGCTCACCTCCCTTCGAGGAAAAACTGTTTTTT. It yields the protein CASSPPFEEKLFF.

J is TRBJ1-1 and V is TRBV5-1; TRBD1 is a possible D gene (6 bases). V was shortened by 0 bases and J by 3 bases, with 12 bases between the two germline ends. Germline V lookup: CDR1 SGHRS, CDR2 YFSETQ. This CDR3 is 15 amino acids long. The DNA of the CDR3 is TGCGCCAGCAGCTTGGCGGGGGGCCTAGACACTGAAGCTTTCTTT. Residues: CASSLAGGLDTEAFF.

The chain employs TRBV18 and TRBJ1-3; a weak D match, TRBD1 (6 bases). The CDR3 loop spans 15 amino acids. The V gene's germline CDR1 is KGHSH and CDR2 LQKENI. Between the trimmed V and J ends, which lost 5 bases and 0 bases, there was a span of 11 bases. Here the CDR3 DNA reads TGTGCCAGCTCAGCCGGACAGAGCTCTGGAAACACCATATATTTT. It codes for CASSAGQSSGNTIYF.

The V gene is TRBV5-8, the J gene TRBJ2-2; 7 bases fit TRBD2. The CDR3 runs 15 residues. Trimming cost V 1 base and J 6 bases; bases outside gene matches: 6. Germline values: CDR1 SGHTS, CDR2 YDEGEE. This CDR3 reads CASSLYREVAGELFF. CDR3 DNA: TGTGCCAGCAGCTTGTACCGGGAGGTGGCCGGGGAGCTGTTTTTT.

This sequence joins TRBV9 and TRBJ1-2; perhaps TRBD1 as D (6 bases). Germline V lookup: CDR1 SGDLS, CDR2 YYNGEE. The CDR3 contains 12 residues. V gave up 7 bases and J gave up 4 bases, with 11 bases separating them. The CDR3 protein is CASADSVYGYTF. The CDR3 nucleotides are TGTGCCAGCGCGGACAGCGTCTATGGCTACACCTTC.

V usage is TRBV4-2 and J usage is TRBJ2-1, with 7 bases fitting TRBD2. The V gene end was trimmed by 4 bases and the J gene end by 5 bases; junction bases not matched to a gene: 8. Per the germline V gene, CDR1 is LGHNA and CDR2 is YNFKEQ. The CDR3 runs to 15 residues. The CDR3: CASSPGGGNNNEQFF. The CDR3 nucleotides read TGTGCCAGCAGCCCGGGCGGGGGTAATAACAATGAGCAGTTCTTC.

The genes are TRBV5-1 and TRBJ1-2; 10 bases line up with TRBD1. The germline V gene encodes CDR1 SGHRS and CDR2 YFSETQ. Germline trimming cut 5 bases from V and 5 bases from J; bases unmatched to any gene: 6. The CDR3 totals 14 residues. As DNA, the CDR3 is TGCGCCAGCAGTCTTGGGGACAGGGGATATGGCTACACCTTC. Encoded protein: CASSLGDRGYGYTF.

CDR3 sequence: CSVELASGESYNEQFF. The DNA for the CDR3 is TGCAGCGTTGAGCTGGCTAGCGGAGAGTCCTACAATGAGCAGTTCTTC. The chain carries TRBV29-1 and TRBJ2-1, with TRBD2 matching 7 bases. Germline V CDR1 and CDR2: SQVTM, ANQGSEA. Germline trimming cut 3 bases from V and 1 base from J; bases unmatched to any gene: 9. The CDR3 runs 16 residues.

The chain is built from TRBV28 and TRBJ2-7; possibly TRBD1 for D (5 bases). Germline values: CDR1 MDHEN, CDR2 SYDVKM. The CDR3 has 12 residues. V was clipped by 7 bases and J by 2 bases, with 9 bases between them. CDR3 sequence (DNA): TGTGCCAGCACCTCAGGGCCCTACGAGCAGTACTTC. The encoded protein is CASTSGPYEQYF.